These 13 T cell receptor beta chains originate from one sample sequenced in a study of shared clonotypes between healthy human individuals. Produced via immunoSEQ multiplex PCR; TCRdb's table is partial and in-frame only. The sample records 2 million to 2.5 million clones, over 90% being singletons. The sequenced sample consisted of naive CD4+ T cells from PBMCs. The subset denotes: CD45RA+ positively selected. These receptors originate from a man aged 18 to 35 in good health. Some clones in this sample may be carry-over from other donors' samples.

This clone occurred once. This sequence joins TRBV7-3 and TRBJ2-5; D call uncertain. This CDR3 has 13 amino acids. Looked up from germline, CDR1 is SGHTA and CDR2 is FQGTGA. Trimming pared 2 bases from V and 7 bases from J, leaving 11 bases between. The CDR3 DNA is TGTGCCAGCAGCTTAGGGGTGTGGGGGACCCAGTACTTC. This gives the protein CASSLGVWGTQYF.

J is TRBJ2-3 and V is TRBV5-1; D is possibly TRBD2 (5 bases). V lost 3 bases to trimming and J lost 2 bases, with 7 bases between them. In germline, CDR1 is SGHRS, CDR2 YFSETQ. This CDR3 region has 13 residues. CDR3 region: CASSSDFTDTQYF. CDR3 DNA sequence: TGCGCCAGCAGCTCGGACTTCACAGATACGCAGTATTTT.

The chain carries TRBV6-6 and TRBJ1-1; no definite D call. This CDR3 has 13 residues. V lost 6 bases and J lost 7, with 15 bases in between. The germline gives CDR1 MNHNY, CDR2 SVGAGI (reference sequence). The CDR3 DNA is TGTGCCAGCAGACATCAAGACCCGTTTGAAGCTTTCTTT. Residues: CASRHQDPFEAFF.

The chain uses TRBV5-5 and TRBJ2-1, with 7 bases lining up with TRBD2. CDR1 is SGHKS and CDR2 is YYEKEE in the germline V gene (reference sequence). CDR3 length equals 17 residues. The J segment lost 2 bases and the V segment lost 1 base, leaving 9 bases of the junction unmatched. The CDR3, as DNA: TGTGCCAGCAGCTTGTTTTTCGGCGGGAGCCCCTACAATGAGCAGTTCTTC. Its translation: CASSLFFGGSPYNEQFF.

The CDR3 is CASSLPGLAAEQYF. In DNA, the CDR3 is TGCGCCAGCAGCTTACCCGGACTAGCAGCCGAGCAGTACTTC. The rearrangement joins TRBV5-1 to TRBJ2-7, with 8 bases identical to TRBD2. V was clipped by 2 bases and J by 6 bases; unmatched bases: 7. The CDR3 runs to 14 residues. From germline, CDR1 is SGHRS and CDR2 YFSETQ.

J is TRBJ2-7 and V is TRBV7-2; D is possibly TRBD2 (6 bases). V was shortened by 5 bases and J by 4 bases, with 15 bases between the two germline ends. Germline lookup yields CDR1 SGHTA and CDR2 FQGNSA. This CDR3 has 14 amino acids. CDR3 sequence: CASSPGKGGYEQYF. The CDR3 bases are TGTGCCAGCAGCCCCGGTAAAGGAGGGTACGAGCAGTACTTC.

CDR3 sequence (DNA): TGTGCCAGCAGTTCCCCCGGGACAGGGAATTATGGCTACACCTTC. Protein: CASSSPGTGNYGYTF. The V gene is TRBV27, the J gene TRBJ1-2, with 9 bases matching TRBD1. Germline CDR1 is MNHEY and CDR2 is SMNVEV (reference sequence). The CDR3 runs to 15 residues. The trim removed 4 bases at V and 5 bases at J, leaving 8 bases unmatched.

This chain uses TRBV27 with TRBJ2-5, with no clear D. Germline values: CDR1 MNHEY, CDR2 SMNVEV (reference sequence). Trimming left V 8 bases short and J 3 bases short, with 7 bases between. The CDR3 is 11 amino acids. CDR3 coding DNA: TGTGCCAGCGCGGCTGAAGAGACCCAGTACTTC. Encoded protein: CASAAEETQYF.

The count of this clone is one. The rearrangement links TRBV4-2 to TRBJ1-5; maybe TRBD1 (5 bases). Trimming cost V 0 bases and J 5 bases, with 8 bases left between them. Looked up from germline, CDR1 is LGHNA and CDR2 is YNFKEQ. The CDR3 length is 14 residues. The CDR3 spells CASSQEGGDQPQHF. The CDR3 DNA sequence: TGTGCCAGCAGCCAAGAGGGGGGGGATCAGCCCCAGCATTTT.

The CDR3 DNA reads TGTGCCAGCTCTCCCGATAGCGGGTCGATTGTGGGAGAGCAGTACTTC. Encoded protein: CASSPDSGSIVGEQYF. The chain carries TRBV18 and TRBJ2-7, with 7 bases identical to TRBD2. This CDR3 has 16 amino acids. Germline V gene data show CDR1 as KGHSH and CDR2 as LQKENI. Unmatched junction bases numbered 18, after V lost 6 bases and J lost 7 bases.

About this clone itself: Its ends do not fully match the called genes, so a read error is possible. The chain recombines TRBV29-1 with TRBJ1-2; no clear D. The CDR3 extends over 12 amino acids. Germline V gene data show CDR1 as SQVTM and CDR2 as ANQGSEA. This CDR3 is CSVYKDNCGYTF. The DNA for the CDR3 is TGCAGCGTTTACAAAGACAACTGTGGCTACACCTTC.

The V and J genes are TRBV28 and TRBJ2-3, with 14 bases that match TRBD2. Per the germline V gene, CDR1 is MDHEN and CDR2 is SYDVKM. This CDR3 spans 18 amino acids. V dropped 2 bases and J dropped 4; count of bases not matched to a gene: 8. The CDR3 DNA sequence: TGTGCCAGCAGTTTAGGACTAGCGGGAGGCCCTCCATCAGATACGCAGTATTTT. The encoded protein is CASSLGLAGGPPSDTQYF.

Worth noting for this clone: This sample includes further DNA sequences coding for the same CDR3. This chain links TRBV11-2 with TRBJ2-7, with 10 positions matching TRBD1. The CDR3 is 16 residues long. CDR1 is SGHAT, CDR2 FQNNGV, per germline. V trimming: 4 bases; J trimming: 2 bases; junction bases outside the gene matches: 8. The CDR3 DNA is TGTGCCAGCAGCTCCCGGGGACAGGGGTCCACCTACGAGCAGTACTTC. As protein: CASSSRGQGSTYEQYF.